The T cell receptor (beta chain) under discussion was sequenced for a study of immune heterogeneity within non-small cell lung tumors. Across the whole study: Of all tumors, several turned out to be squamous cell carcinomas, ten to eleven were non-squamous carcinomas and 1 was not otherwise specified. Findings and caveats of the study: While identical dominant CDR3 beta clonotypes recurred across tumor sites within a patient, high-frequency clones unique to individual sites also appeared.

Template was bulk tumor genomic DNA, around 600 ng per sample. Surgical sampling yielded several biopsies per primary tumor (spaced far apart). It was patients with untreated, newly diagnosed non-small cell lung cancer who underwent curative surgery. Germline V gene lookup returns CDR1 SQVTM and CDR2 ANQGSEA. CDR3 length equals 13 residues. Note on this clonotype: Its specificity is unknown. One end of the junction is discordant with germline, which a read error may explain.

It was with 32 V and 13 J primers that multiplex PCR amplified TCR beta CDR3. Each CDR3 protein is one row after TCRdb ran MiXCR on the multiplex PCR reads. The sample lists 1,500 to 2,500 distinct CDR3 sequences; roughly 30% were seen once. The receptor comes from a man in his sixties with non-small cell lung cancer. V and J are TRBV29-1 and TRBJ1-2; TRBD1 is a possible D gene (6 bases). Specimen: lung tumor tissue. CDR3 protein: CSVAGRGGLGDTF. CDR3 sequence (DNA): TGCAGCGTTGCTGGCAGGGGCGGACTTGGCGACACCTTC.